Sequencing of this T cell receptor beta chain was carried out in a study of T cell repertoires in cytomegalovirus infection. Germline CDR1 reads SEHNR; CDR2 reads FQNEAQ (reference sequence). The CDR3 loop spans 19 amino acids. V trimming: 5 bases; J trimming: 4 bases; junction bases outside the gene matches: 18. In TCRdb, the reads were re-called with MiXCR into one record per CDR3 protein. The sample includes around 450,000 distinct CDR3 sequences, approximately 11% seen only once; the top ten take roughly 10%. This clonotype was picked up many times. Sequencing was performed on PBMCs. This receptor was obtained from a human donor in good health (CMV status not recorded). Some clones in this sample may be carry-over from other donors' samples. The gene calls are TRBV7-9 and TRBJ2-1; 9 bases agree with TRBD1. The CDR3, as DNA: TGTGCCAGCAGCCTAGGGGGGACAGGGTTTACTCCGGCTTACAATGAGCAGTTCTTC. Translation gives CASSLGGTGFTPAYNEQFF.